This T cell receptor (beta chain) was profiled in a study of blood T cell repertoires in COVID-19. Study-level information: Acute and convalescent COVID-19 specimens originated in the United States, Italy and Spain. PBMCs, B-cell-depleted T cells, or T cells provided the cDNA or gDNA that made up the material.

The V end was cut by 2 bases, the J end by 9 bases, with 20 bases between. CDR3 length: 17 amino acids. The germline V gene encodes CDR1 MNHEY and CDR2 SMNVEV (reference sequence). As handled by the study authors: Amplifying reference gene primers gave estimates of nucleated cell counts. The method was immunoSEQ multiplex PCR; TCRdb's version includes in-frame clones alone and lacks a portion of them. V and J calls and clone size are given by that table; D and trimming were obtained from the DNA. Of about 240,000 clones listed, about 80% were seen once; the top ten hold 9.6%. The rearrangement links TRBV27 to TRBJ1-6; tentatively, D is TRBD1 (5 bases). Sequencing was done on a sample of peripheral blood. This TCR derives from an elderly woman with acute or convalescent COVID-19. The CDR3 is CASSLRAVGGTLSPLHF. DNA of the CDR3: TGTGCCAGCAGTTTACGGGCGGTGGGGGGGACCCTTTCACCCCTCCACTTT.